The source of this T cell receptor (beta chain) is a study of blood T cell repertoires in COVID-19. As handled by the study authors: Amplification of reference gene primers was used by the study to estimate nucleated cell counts. The data were produced by immunoSEQ multiplex PCR, yet TCRdb's version contains in-frame clones alone and is incomplete. V and J calls and clone size are given by that table; D and trimming were obtained from the DNA. The sample has approximately 66,000 clones, almost 90% seen once. The CDR3 loop spans 16 amino acids. Germline lookup yields CDR1 SGHRS and CDR2 YFSETQ. The V and J ends lost 4 bases and 0 bases respectively, with 17 bases between them.

The rearrangement links TRBV5-1 to TRBJ2-7; the D gene is possibly TRBD1 (6 bases). This clonotype was sampled from a woman between 45 and 60 years old with active or convalescent COVID-19. Sequencing was done on a sample of peripheral blood. The chain's CDR3 is CASSNDLTGPSYEQYF. CDR3 in DNA: TGCGCCAGCAGCAACGACCTGACAGGTCCCTCCTACGAGCAGTACTTC.